These 14 T cell receptor beta chains share one sample of origin, sequenced in a study of naive and memory T cell subsets. Amplification of ligated cDNA took four PCR rounds with SP2 and nested alpha and beta constant primers. TCRdb re-called the 5' RACE reads through MiXCR, storing one row per CDR3 protein. The table includes about 56,000 distinct CDR3 sequences, 6% to 8.5% detected once. An oligonucleotide containing a UMI was ligated to the 3' end of TCR cDNA. Receptor source: a female donor in good health.

There are many counts of this clonotype. V and J are TRBV18 and TRBJ1-1, with D perhaps TRBD1 (6 bases). The V end was cut by 6 bases, the J end by 4 bases, with 24 bases between. The CDR3 loop spans 17 amino acids. Germline CDR1 KGHSH, CDR2 LQKENI. The CDR3 DNA reads TGTGCCAGCTCCCCCGGCGGGGGGGCTAGTGGAAGCACTGAAGCTTTCTTT. Protein product: CASSPGGGASGSTEAFF. Combining the CDR3 with reference TRBV18 and TRBJ1-1 gives the whole variable domain NAGVMQNPRHLVRRRGQEARLRCSPMKGHSHVYWYRQLPEEGLKFMVYLQKENIIDESGMPKERFSAEFPKEGPSILRIQQVVRGDSAAYFCASSPGGGASGSTEAFFGQGTRLTVV.

This clonotype has more than one count but fewer than ten. The CDR3 protein is CASRPGQNYEQYF. Written as DNA, the CDR3 is TGTGCCAGCAGACCGGGACAGAACTACGAGCAGTACTTC. The V gene is TRBV6-6, the J gene TRBJ2-7; 7 bases are shared with TRBD1. Germline loops: CDR1 MNHNY, CDR2 SVGAGI (reference sequence). This CDR3 comprises 13 residues. Losses at the gene ends were 6 bases for V and 3 bases for J; bases not matched to a gene: 5.

This clonotype was detected many times. V gene TRBV12-3 or TRBV12-4 combines with J gene TRBJ1-2, with a tentative D call TRBD1 (6 bases). CDR3 length: 14 amino acids. V lost 6 bases, J lost 5 bases, and 16 bases lay in between. CDR3 sequence: CASRTGHGRYGYTF. As DNA, the CDR3 is TGTGCCAGCAGAACGGGACATGGTAGATATGGCTACACCTTC.

This clonotype was seen a handful of times. The rearrangement uses TRBV2 and TRBJ2-7; 10 bases are shared with TRBD1. From germline, CDR1 is SNHLY and CDR2 FYNNEI. V shed 9 bases and J 7 bases; nucleotides not matched to a gene: 9. The CDR3 covers 13 residues. The CDR3 coding sequence is TGTGCCAGTACCGGACAGGGGGTTCAAGAGCAGTACTTC. Translating it yields CASTGQGVQEQYF.

This clonotype has only a few counts. The chain uses TRBV4-3 and TRBJ2-1, with D unresolved. This CDR3 contains 15 residues. Trimming cost V 4 bases and J 0 bases, with 10 bases left between them. In germline, CDR1 is LGHNA, CDR2 YSLEER. The CDR3 DNA reads as TGCGCCAGCAGCCTAAGATGGAGCTCCTACAATGAGCAGTTCTTC. It yields the protein CASSLRWSSYNEQFF.

The chain joins TRBV20-1 to TRBJ2-3; the D gene could be TRBD1 or TRBD2 (5 bases each). The V gene's germline CDR1 is DFQATT and CDR2 SNEGSKA (reference sequence). The CDR3 is 13 amino acids. CDR3 loop: CGTGPTGTDTQYF. CDR3 in DNA: TGCGGGACGGGTCCGACCGGCACAGATACGCAGTATTTT.

V gene TRBV6-2 or TRBV6-3 combines with J gene TRBJ1-5; D is unresolved. The CDR3 consists of 14 residues. Germline CDR1 is MNHEY and CDR2 is SVGEGT. Trimming pared 0 bases from V and 0 bases from J, leaving 3 bases between. The CDR3 protein is CASSYSVSNQPQHF. The CDR3 DNA reads as TGTGCCAGCAGTTACTCCGTTAGCAATCAGCCCCAGCATTTT.

This clonotype turned up a few times. The chain employs TRBV25-1 and TRBJ2-1; 9 bases align to TRBD1. J lost 8 bases, V lost 3 bases, and 8 bases had no gene match. Looked up from germline, CDR1 is MGHDK and CDR2 is SYGVNS. The CDR3 contains 15 residues. CDR3 region: CASSDLGQGWHEQFF. The DNA of the CDR3 is TGTGCCAGCAGTGATCTGGGACAGGGATGGCATGAGCAGTTCTTC.

This clonotype was picked up a small number of times. An end of the junction does not agree with germline; a read error may underlie this. The gene calls are TRBV12-3 or TRBV12-4 and TRBJ1-2; perhaps TRBD1 as D (5 bases). The CDR3 is 13 residues long. CDR3 amino acids: CASSLQGAYGDTF. In DNA form, the CDR3 reads TGTGCCAGCAGTTTACAGGGAGCCTATGGCGACACCTTC.

This clonotype was seen many times. The rearrangement links TRBV12-3 or TRBV12-4 to TRBJ1-6; tentatively, D is TRBD1 (5 bases). The CDR3 loop spans 16 amino acids. Trimming pared 1 base from V and 9 bases from J, leaving 16 bases between. CDR3 protein: CASSLGSGTQSSPLHF. In DNA, the CDR3 is TGTGCCAGCAGTTTAGGATCGGGGACCCAGTCTTCACCCCTCCACTTT.

This clonotype was seen a few times. The chain carries TRBV7-2 and TRBJ2-3; D not certain. This CDR3 comprises 14 residues. Germline loops: CDR1 SGHTA, CDR2 FQGNSA. The V end was cut by 5 bases, the J end by 2 bases, with 11 bases between. CDR3 sequence reads: CASSAEYSTDTQYF. In nucleotides, the CDR3 is TGTGCCAGCAGCGCAGAATACTCCACAGATACGCAGTATTTT.

The J gene is TRBJ2-1, the V gene TRBV5-4, with no clear D. The length of the CDR3 is 14 residues. Germline V gene data show CDR1 as SGHNT and CDR2 as YYREEE (reference sequence). V dropped 0 bases and J dropped 9 bases, with 13 bases sitting between them. The CDR3 spells CASSLEPDLGEQFF. The CDR3 DNA is TGTGCCAGCAGCTTGGAGCCCGACCTGGGTGAGCAGTTCTTC.

This clonotype was counted ten times or more. The chain employs TRBV4-1 and TRBJ1-5; D not certain. Germline CDR1 is MGHRA and CDR2 is YSYEKL. This CDR3 is 16 amino acids long. V lost 1 base and J lost 1, with 11 bases in between. The CDR3 nucleotides are TGCGCCAGCAGCCAAGGGGTCATGGACAGCAATCAGCCCCAGCATTTT. Protein sequence: CASSQGVMDSNQPQHF.

This clonotype was recorded many times. The rearrangement links TRBV7-2 to TRBJ1-2; D gene unclear. The CDR3 extends over 12 amino acids. Per germline, CDR1 SGHTA and CDR2 FQGNSA. Trimming left V 3 bases short and J 6 bases short, with 8 bases between. The CDR3 loop reads CASSFPANGYTF. CDR3 DNA: TGTGCCAGCAGCTTCCCAGCCAATGGCTACACCTTC.